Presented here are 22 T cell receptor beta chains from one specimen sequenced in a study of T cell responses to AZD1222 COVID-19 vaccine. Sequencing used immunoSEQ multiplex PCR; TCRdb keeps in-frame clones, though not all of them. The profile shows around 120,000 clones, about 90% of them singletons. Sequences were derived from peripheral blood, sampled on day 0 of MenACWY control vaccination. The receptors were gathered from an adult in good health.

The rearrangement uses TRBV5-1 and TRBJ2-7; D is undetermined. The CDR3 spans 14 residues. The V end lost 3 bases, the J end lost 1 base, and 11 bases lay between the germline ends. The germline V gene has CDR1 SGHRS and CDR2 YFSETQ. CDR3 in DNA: TGCGCCAGCAGCTCCTTTTCGTGGTCCTACGAGCAGTACTTC. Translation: CASSSFSWSYEQYF.

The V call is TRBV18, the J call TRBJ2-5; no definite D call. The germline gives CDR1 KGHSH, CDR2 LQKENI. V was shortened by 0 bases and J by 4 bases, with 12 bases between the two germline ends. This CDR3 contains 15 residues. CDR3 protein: CASSPPGMWGETQYF. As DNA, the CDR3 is TGTGCCAGCTCACCACCGGGGATGTGGGGAGAGACCCAGTACTTC.

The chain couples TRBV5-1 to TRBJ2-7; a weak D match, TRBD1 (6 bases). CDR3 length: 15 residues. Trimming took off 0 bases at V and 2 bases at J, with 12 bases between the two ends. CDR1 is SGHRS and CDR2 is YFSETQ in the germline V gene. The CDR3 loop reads CASSLGQELAYEQYF. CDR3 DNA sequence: TGCGCCAGCAGCTTGGGACAGGAGCTTGCCTACGAGCAGTACTTC. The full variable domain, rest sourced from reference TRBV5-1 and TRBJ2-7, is KAGVTQTPRYLIKTRGQQVTLSCSPISGHRSVSWYQQTPGQGLQFLFEYFSETQRNKGNFPGRFSGRQFSNSRSEMNVSTLELGDSALYLCASSLGQELAYEQYFGPGTRLTVT.

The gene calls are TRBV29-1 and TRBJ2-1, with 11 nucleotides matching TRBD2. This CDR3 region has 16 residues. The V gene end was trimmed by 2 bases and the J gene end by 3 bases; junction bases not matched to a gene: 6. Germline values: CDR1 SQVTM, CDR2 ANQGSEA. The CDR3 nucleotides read TGCAGCGTTGAAACGCGACTAGCGGGACTCTACAATGAGCAGTTCTTC. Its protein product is CSVETRLAGLYNEQFF.

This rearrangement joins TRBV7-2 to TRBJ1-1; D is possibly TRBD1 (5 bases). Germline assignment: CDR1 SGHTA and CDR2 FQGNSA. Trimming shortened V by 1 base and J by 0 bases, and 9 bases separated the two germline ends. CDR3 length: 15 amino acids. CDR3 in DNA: TGTGCCAGCAGCTTAGGTGGGACGGTGAACACTGAAGCTTTCTTT. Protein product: CASSLGGTVNTEAFF.

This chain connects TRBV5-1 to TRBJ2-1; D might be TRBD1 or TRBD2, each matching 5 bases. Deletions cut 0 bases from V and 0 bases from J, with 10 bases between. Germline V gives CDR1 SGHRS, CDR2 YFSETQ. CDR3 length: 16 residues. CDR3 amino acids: CASSLAGTASYNEQFF. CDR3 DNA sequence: TGCGCCAGCAGCTTGGCTGGGACGGCCTCCTACAATGAGCAGTTCTTC.

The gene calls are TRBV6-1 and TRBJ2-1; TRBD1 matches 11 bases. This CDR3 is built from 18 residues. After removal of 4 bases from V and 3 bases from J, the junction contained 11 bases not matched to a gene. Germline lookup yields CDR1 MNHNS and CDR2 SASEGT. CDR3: CASSGPSAGTGGYNEQFF. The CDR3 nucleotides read TGTGCCAGCAGTGGCCCATCGGCCGGGACAGGGGGCTACAATGAGCAGTTCTTC.

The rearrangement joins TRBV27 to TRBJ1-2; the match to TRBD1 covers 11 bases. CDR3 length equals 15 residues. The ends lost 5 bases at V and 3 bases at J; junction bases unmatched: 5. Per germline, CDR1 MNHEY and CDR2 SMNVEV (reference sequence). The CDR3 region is CASSTGTGGDYGYTF. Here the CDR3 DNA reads TGTGCCAGCAGTACAGGGACAGGGGGAGACTATGGCTACACCTTC.

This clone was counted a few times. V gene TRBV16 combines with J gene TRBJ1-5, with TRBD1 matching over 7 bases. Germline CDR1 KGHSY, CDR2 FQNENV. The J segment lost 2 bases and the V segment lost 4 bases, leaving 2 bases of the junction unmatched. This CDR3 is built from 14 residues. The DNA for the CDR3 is TGTGCCAGCAGCCCACAGGGGCGCAATCAGCCCCAGCATTTT. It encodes CASSPQGRNQPQHF. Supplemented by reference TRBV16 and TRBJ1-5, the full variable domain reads GEEVAQTPKHLVRGEGQKAKLYCAPIKGHSYVFWYQQVLKNEFKFLISFQNENVFDETGMPKERFSAKCLPNSPCSLEIQATKLEDSAVYFCASSPQGRNQPQHFGDGTRLSIL.

CDR3 DNA: TGTGCCAGCAGCGTAGAGGTAACAGCCTATGGCTACACCTTC. It specifies CASSVEVTAYGYTF. The V and J genes are TRBV9 and TRBJ1-2, with D hard to call. The V end was cut by 0 bases, the J end by 4 bases, with 10 bases between. The CDR3 runs to 14 residues. The germline CDR1 and CDR2 sequences are SGDLS and YYNGEE.

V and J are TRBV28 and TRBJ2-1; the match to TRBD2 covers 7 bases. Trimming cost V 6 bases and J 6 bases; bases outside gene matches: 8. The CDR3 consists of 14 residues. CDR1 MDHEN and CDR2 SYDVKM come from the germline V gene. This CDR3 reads CASRLSGGSNEQFF. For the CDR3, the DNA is TGTGCCAGCAGACTCTCTGGCGGGAGCAATGAGCAGTTCTTC.

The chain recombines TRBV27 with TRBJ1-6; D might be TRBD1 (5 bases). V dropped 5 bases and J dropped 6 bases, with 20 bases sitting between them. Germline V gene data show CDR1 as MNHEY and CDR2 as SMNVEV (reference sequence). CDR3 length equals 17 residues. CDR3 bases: TGTGCCAGCAGTATATACGGGAGGGCAGGGCGTAATTCACCCCTCCACTTT. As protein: CASSIYGRAGRNSPLHF.

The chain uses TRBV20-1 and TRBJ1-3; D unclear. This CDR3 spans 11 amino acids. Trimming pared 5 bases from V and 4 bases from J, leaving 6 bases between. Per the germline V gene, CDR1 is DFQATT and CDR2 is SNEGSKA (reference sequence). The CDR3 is CSAVLGNTIYF. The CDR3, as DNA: TGCAGTGCTGTCCTAGGAAACACCATATATTTT.

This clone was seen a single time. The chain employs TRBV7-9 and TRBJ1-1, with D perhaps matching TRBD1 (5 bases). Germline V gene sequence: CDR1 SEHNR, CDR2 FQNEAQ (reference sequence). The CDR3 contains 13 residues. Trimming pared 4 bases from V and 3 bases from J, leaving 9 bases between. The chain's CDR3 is CASSWGGDTEAFF. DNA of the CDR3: TGTGCCAGCAGCTGGGGGGGAGACACTGAAGCTTTCTTT.

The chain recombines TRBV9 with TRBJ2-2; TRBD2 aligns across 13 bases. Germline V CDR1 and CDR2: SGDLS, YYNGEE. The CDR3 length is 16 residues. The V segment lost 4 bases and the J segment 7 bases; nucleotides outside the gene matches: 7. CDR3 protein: CASSPGLAGDGGELFF. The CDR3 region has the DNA TGTGCCAGCAGCCCCGGACTAGCGGGAGATGGCGGGGAGCTGTTTTTT.

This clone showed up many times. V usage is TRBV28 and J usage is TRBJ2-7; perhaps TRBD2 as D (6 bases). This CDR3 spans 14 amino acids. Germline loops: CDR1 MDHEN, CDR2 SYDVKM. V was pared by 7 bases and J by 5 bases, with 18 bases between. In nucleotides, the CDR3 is TGTGCCAGCAACGACCGGGACTCGTACCACGAGCAGTACTTC. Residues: CASNDRDSYHEQYF.

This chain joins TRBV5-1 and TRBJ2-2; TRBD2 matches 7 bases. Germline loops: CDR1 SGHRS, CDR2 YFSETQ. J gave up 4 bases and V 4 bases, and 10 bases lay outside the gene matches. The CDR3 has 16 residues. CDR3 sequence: CASSLLSGWGTGELFF. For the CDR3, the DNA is TGCGCCAGCAGCCTGCTTAGCGGGTGGGGCACCGGGGAGCTGTTTTTT. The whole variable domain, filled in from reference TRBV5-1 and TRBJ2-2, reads KAGVTQTPRYLIKTRGQQVTLSCSPISGHRSVSWYQQTPGQGLQFLFEYFSETQRNKGNFPGRFSGRQFSNSRSEMNVSTLELGDSALYLCASSLLSGWGTGELFFGEGSRLTVL.

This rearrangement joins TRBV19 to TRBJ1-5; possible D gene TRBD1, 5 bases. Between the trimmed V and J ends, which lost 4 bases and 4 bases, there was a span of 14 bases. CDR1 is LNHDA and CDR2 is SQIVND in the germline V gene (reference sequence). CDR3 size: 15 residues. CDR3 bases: TGTGCCAGTAGTAACTTTGGGGGGGGTAATCAGCCCCAGCATTTT. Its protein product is CASSNFGGGNQPQHF.

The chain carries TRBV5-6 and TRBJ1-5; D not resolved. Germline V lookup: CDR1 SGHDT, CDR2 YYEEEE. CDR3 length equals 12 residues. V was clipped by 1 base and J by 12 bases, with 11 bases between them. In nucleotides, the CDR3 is TGTGCCAGCAGCTTGAACGGCGTGCGCCAGCATTTT. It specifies CASSLNGVRQHF.

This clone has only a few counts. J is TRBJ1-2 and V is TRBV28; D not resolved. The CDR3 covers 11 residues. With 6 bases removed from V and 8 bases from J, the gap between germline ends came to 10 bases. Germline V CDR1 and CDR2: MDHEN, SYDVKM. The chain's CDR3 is CASSRKGGYTF. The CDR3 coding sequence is TGTGCCAGCAGCCGCAAAGGGGGCTACACCTTC.

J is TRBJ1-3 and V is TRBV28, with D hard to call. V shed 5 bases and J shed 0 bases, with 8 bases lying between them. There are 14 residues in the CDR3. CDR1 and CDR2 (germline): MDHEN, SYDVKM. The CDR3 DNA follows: TGTGCCAGCAGTGCTCCCGGCTCTGGAAACACCATATATTTT. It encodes CASSAPGSGNTIYF.

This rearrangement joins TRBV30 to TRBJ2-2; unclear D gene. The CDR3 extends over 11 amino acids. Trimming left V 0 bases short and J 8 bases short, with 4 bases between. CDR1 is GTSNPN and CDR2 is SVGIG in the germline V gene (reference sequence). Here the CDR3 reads CAWSVTGELFF. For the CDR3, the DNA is TGTGCCTGGAGTGTAACGGGGGAGCTGTTTTTT. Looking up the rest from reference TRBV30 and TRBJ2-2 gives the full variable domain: SQTIHQWPATLVQPVGSPLSLECTVEGTSNPNLYWYRQAAGRGLQLLFYSVGIGQISSEVPQNLSASRPQDRQFILSSKKLLLSDSGFYLCAWSVTGELFFGEGSRLTVL.